This T cell receptor (beta chain) was observed in a study of blood T cell repertoires in COVID-19. Study-level background: The samples span acute and convalescent COVID-19 from the United States, Italy and Spain. T cells, B-cell-depleted T cells, or PBMCs supplied cDNA or gDNA.

Per the original data handling: From reference gene primer amplification, estimates of nucleated cell counts were derived. Data came from immunoSEQ multiplex PCR; TCRdb stores just in-frame clones and leaves some out. That table furnishes V, J and clone size, whereas the DNA furnished D and trimming. The sample holds some 140,000 clones; 88% are singletons and the top ten take about 2%. This CDR3 contains 19 residues. In germline, CDR1 is SEHNR, CDR2 FQNEAQ (reference sequence). The V segment lost 11 bases and the J segment 6 bases; nucleotides outside the gene matches: 24. V gene TRBV7-9 combines with J gene TRBJ2-3; TRBD2 agrees at 12 bases. This TCR was recovered from a man aged 70 or older with active COVID-19. The sequenced material came from peripheral blood. Here the CDR3 DNA reads TGTGCCTGTCGCTATAGGACAGGGCCCGGACTAGCGGGATCGGATACGCAGTATTTT. It is translated as CACRYRTGPGLAGSDTQYF.